This is a list of T cell receptor beta chains from one sample in a study of CD8 T cells in Susac syndrome. TCRdb reanalysed the immunoSEQ multiplex PCR reads using MiXCR and keeps one entry per CDR3 protein. Of 250,000 to 300,000 distinct CDR3 sequences in the sample, roughly 85% were seen once. What was sequenced was CD8+ T cells from PBMCs. These receptors all stem from a human donor with multiple sclerosis. The CDR3 runs from the conserved cysteine through the conserved F or W. Some rows mark clone size as missing; the rest say once, few, many or name a class of expanded clone.

-	TRBV28	TRBJ1-2	CASRTGQGATYGVYTF
-	TRBV20-1	TRBJ2-7	CSARDLWGDYEQYF
-	TRBV12-3/TRBV12-4	TRBJ2-2	CASSLLLATPATGELFF
-	TRBV19	TRBJ1-1	CASSIWGADSRNTEAFF
-	TRBV27	TRBJ2-1	CASSLSGGSGSLYNEQFF
-	TRBV28	TRBJ2-7	CASSLVPSTGDGEQYF
-	TRBV12-3/TRBV12-4	TRBJ2-3	CASSLYRGSTDTQYF
few	TRBV28	TRBJ1-2	CASSLEGSRFYGYTF
-	TRBV28	TRBJ2-7	CASSLPGSDYEQYF
-	TRBV6-1	TRBJ2-1	CASSPTGLAGGDEQFF
-	TRBV6-4	TRBJ2-4	CASSDSQTGTERNIQYF
-	TRBV27	TRBJ2-3	CASSLFLSTDTQYF
-	TRBV20-1	TRBJ1-5	CSARSGQFYSNQPQHF
-	TRBV9	TRBJ2-1	CASSIPSANEQFF
-	TRBV25-1	TRBJ1-1	CASRGDSREEGTEAFF
-	TRBV6-4	TRBJ1-2	CASSVFVQPGHNYGYTF
-	TRBV12-3/TRBV12-4	TRBJ2-2	CASTLGTGELFF
-	TRBV20-1	TRBJ1-2	CSARDGNYGYTF
-	TRBV6-1	TRBJ1-2	CASSERGQGTNYGYTF
-	TRBV27	TRBJ1-1	CASVSGNTEAFF
-	TRBV13	TRBJ2-1	CASSSRETLVVAGGIYNEQFF